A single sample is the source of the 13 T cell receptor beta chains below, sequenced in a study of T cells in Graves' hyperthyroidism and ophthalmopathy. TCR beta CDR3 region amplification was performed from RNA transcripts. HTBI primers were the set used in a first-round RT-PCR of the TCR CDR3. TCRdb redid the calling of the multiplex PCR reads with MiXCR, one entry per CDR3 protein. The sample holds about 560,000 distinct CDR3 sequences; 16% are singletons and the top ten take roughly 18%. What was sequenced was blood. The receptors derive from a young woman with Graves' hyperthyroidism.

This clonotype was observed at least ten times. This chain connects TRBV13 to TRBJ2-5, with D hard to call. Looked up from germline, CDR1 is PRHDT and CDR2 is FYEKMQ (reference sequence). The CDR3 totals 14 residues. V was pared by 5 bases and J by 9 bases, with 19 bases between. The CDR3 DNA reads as TGTGCCAGCAGCCAAAAGCTCAGCTTAGGGTCCCAGTACTTC. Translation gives CASSQKLSLGSQYF.

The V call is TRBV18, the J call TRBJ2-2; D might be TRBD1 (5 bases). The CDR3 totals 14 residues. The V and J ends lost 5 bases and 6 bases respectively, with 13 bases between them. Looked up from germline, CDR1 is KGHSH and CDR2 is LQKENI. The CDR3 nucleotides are TGTGCCAGCTCAACACATCAGGGCGCCGGGGAGCTGTTTTTT. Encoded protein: CASSTHQGAGELFF.

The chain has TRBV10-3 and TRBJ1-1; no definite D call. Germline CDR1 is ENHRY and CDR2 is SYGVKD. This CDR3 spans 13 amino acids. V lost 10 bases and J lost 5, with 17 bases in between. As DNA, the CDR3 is TGTGCCACTTCGTCCCTCCGCCGGACTGAAGCTTTCTTT. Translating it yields CATSSLRRTEAFF.

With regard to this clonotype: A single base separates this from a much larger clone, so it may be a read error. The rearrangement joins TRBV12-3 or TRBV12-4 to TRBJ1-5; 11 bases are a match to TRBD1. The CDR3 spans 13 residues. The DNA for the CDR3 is TGTACCAGCAGACCGGGACAGGGGGGGCCCCAGCATTTT. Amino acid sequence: CTSRPGQGGPQHF.

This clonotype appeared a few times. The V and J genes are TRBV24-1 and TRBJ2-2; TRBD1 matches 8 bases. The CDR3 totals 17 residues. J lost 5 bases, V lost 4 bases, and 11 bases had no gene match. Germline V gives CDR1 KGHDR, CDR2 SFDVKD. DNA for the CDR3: TGTGCCACCAGTGAGCCCCACAGGGGGTGGAGAACCGGGGAGCTGTTTTTT. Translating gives CATSEPHRGWRTGELFF.

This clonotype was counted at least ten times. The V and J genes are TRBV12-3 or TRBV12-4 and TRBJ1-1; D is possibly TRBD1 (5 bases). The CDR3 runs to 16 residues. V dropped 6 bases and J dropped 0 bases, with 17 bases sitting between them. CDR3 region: CASRPGGGRMNTEAFF. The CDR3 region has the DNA TGTGCCAGCAGACCCGGGGGGGGACGGATGAACACTGAAGCTTTCTTT.

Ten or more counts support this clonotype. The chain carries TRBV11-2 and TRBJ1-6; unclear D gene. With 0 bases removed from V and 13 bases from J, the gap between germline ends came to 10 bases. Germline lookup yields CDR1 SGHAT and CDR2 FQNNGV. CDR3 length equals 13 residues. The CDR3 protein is CASSLDRAQPLHF. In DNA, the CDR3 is TGTGCCAGCAGCTTAGACCGGGCGCAGCCCCTCCACTTT.

The CDR3 DNA follows: TGTGCCATCAGTGAGTCCGGCTTTGATGAGACCCAGTACTTC. It yields the protein CAISESGFDETQYF. This chain connects TRBV10-3 to TRBJ2-5; D gene unclear. Germline assignment: CDR1 ENHRY and CDR2 SYGVKD. V lost 0 bases and J 5 bases, leaving 10 bases between the germline ends. The CDR3 length is 14 residues.

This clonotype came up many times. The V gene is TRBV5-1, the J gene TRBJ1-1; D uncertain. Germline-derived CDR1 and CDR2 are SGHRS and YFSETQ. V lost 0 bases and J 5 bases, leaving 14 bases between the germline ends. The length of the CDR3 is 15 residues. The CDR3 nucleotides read TGCGCCAGCAGCTTGGTGGCGAATGTGAGGACTGAAGCTTTCTTT. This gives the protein CASSLVANVRTEAFF.

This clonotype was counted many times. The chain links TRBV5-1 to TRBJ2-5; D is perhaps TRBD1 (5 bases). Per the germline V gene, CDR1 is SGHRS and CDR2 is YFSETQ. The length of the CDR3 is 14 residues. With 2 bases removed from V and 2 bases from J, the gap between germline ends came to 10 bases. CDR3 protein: CASSLHRTQETQYF. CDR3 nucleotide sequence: TGCGCCAGCAGCTTACACAGGACACAAGAGACCCAGTACTTC.

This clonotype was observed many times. This CDR3 reads CASSRAGVREQYF. The DNA for the CDR3 is TGTGCCAGCAGTCGCGCAGGGGTTAGGGAGCAGTACTTC. V usage is TRBV27 and J usage is TRBJ2-7; the D gene is possibly TRBD1 (6 bases). The CDR3 contains 13 residues. Germline V gene lookup returns CDR1 MNHEY and CDR2 SMNVEV (reference sequence). Deletions cut 5 bases from V and 7 bases from J, with 15 bases between.

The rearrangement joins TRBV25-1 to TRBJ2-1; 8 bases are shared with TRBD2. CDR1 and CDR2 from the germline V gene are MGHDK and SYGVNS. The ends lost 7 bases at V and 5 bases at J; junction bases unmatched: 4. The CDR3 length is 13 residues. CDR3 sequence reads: CASTSGSHNEQFF. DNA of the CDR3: TGTGCCAGCACCAGCGGGAGCCACAATGAGCAGTTCTTC. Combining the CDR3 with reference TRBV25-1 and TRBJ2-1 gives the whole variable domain EADIYQTPRYLVIGTGKKITLECSQTMGHDKMYWYQQDPGMELHLIHYSYGVNSTEKGDLSSESTVSRIRTEHFPLTLESARPSHTSQYLCASTSGSHNEQFFGPGTRLTVL.

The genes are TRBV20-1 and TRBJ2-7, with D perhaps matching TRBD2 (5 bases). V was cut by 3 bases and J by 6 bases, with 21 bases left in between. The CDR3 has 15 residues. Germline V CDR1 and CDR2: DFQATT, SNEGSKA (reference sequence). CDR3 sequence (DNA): TGCAGTGCTAGCCTAACCAGCGGCGCCGCGGGCGAGCAGTACTTC. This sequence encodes CSASLTSGAAGEQYF.